The 3 T cell receptor beta chains in this list originate from one sample, sequenced in a study of blood T cell repertoires in COVID-19. TCRdb's copy holds only in-frame clones and misses some; the assay was immunoSEQ multiplex PCR. This table has 150,000 or so clones, 91% appearing once. Sequencing was performed on peripheral blood. The source is a man aged 45-65 years with acute or convalescent COVID-19.

CDR3 DNA sequence: TGTGCCAGCAGTCCCGGGTCAAGCTACGAGCAGTACGTC. It codes for CASSPGSSYEQYV. The rearrangement joins TRBV6-2 or TRBV6-3 to TRBJ2-7; no reliable D call. Trimming stripped 5 bases from V and 3 bases from J, with 11 bases between. CDR1 is MNHEY, CDR2 SVGEGT, per germline. The CDR3 is 13 residues long.

The CDR3 protein is CASSESPGGEGTEAFF. The CDR3 coding sequence is TGCGCCAGCAGTGAGTCCCCGGGAGGGGAGGGAACTGAAGCTTTCTTT. The chain combines TRBV10-2 with TRBJ1-1, with D possibly TRBD1 on 5 matching bases. The CDR3 has 16 residues. Looked up from germline, CDR1 is WSHSY and CDR2 is SAAADI. V dropped 0 bases and J dropped 5 bases, with 16 bases sitting between them.

The V and J genes are TRBV5-4 and TRBJ2-2, with a tentative D call TRBD2 (5 bases). There are 15 residues in the CDR3. V was pared by 0 bases and J by 5 bases, with 11 bases between. Germline lookup yields CDR1 SGHNT and CDR2 YYREEE (reference sequence). Here the CDR3 reads CASSLGGSSTGELFF. Written as DNA, the CDR3 is TGTGCCAGCAGCTTGGGAGGGAGTAGTACCGGGGAGCTGTTTTTT. Looking up the rest from reference TRBV5-4 and TRBJ2-2 gives the full variable domain: ETGVTQSPTHLIKTRGQQVTLRCSSQSGHNTVSWYQQALGQGPQFIFQYYREEENGRGNFPPRFSGLQFPNYSSELNVNALELDDSALYLCASSLGGSSTGELFFGEGSRLTVL.